The subject of this entry is one TCR beta chain. The antigen is unknown. In eight separate reactions per sample, cDNA was generated. Following a re-call of the 5' RACE reads, TCRdb has one entry per CDR3 protein and lacks DNA. In total, the table holds fewer than 550,000 distinct CDR3 sequences. These data are taken from a study of monozygotic twins with inflammatory bowel disease. Study findings and constraints: Healthy co-twins, by inverse Simpson, had higher TCRbeta diversity than their siblings with IBD. Perhaps reflecting limited power, concordant and discordant twins did not differ in repertoire similarity.

The sequencing sample was made of blood. The receptor comes from a human donor with ulcerative colitis or Crohn's disease, or a healthy co-twin of an affected twin (not recorded which).

The CDR3: CASSQGTWVMNTEAFF. This chain uses TRBV7-9 with TRBJ1-1; TCRdb reports TRBD1, a call that lacks DNA to check it against. Germline CDR1 SEHNR, CDR2 FQNEAQ (reference sequence). This CDR3 is built from 16 residues.